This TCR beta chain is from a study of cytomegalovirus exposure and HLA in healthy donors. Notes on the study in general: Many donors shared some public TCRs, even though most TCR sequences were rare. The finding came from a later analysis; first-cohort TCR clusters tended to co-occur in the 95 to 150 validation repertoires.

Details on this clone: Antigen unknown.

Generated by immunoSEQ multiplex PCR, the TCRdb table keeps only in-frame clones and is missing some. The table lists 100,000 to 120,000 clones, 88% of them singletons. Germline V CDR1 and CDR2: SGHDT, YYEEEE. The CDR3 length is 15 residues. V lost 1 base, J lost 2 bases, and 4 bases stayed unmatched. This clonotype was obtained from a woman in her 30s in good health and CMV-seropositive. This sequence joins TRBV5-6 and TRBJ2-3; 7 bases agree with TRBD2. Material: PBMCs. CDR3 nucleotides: TGTGCCAGCAGCTTGCGCGGGAGAACCACAGATACGCAGTATTTT. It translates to CASSLRGRTTDTQYF.